This entry lists 20 T cell receptor beta chains sequenced from one sample in a study of blood T cell repertoires in COVID-19. The repertoire was sequenced with immunoSEQ multiplex PCR; TCRdb's copy has only in-frame clones and lacks some. Among 220,000 or so clones, 80% were seen once, and the ten largest hold around 6%. Source material: peripheral blood. The receptors come from a woman in her 70s with acute or convalescent COVID-19.

This clone appeared a few times. The chain is built from TRBV28 and TRBJ1-1; TRBD1 might be the D (5 bases). The CDR3 has 13 amino acids. V lost 9 bases and J 8 bases, leaving 19 bases between the germline ends. Germline CDR1 and CDR2: MDHEN and SYDVKM. This CDR3 is CASSLGGLGEAFF. CDR3 coding DNA: TGTGCCAGTTCCCTCGGGGGTTTAGGGGAAGCTTTCTTT.

This clone came up a few times. The rearrangement links TRBV15 to TRBJ2-1; 12 nucleotides match TRBD2. The germline CDR1 and CDR2 sequences are LNHNV and YYDKDF (reference sequence). There are 14 residues in the CDR3. After removal of 1 base from V and 10 bases from J, the junction contained 2 bases not matched to a gene. The CDR3 sequence: CATSRGLAGGEQFF. In nucleotides, the CDR3 is TGTGCCACCAGCAGAGGCCTAGCGGGAGGGGAGCAGTTCTTC.

The J gene is TRBJ2-1, the V gene TRBV24-1; 8 bases map to TRBD2. This CDR3 is 16 amino acids long. Germline V gene data show CDR1 as KGHDR and CDR2 as SFDVKD. Trimming took 3 bases from V and 7 from J; bases not matched to a gene: 10. The CDR3 bases are TGTGCCACCAGTGATGCAAGCGGGAGTCGGGATAATGAGCAGTTCTTC. Translation: CATSDASGSRDNEQFF.

V is TRBV28 and J is TRBJ2-7; possible D gene TRBD2, 5 bases. Germline CDR1 is MDHEN and CDR2 is SYDVKM. Trimming pared 5 bases from V and 0 bases from J, leaving 5 bases between. The CDR3 contains 12 residues. As DNA, the CDR3 is TGTGCCAGCAGTACTAGCTCCTACGAGCAGTACTTC. It specifies CASSTSSYEQYF. Complete variable domain (other parts from reference TRBV28 and TRBJ2-7): DVKVTQSSRYLVKRTGEKVFLECVQDMDHENMFWYRQDPGLGLRLIYFSYDVKMKEKGDIPEGYSVSREKKERFSLILESASTNQTSMYLCASSTSSYEQYFGPGTRLTVT.

CDR3 protein: CASSLDPTSSYNEQFF. The CDR3 DNA is TGCGCCAGCAGCTTGGACCCGACTAGTTCCTACAATGAGCAGTTCTTC. This chain links TRBV5-1 with TRBJ2-1; D might be TRBD2 (6 bases). The CDR3 has 16 amino acids. Germline lookup yields CDR1 SGHRS and CDR2 YFSETQ. Deletions cut 0 bases from V and 1 base from J, with 11 bases between.

The rearrangement uses TRBV10-3 and TRBJ1-4, with 7 bases matching TRBD1. The germline gives CDR1 ENHRY, CDR2 SYGVKD. V trimming: 11 bases; J trimming: 6 bases; junction bases outside the gene matches: 9. CDR3 length: 13 residues. CDR3 sequence: CAASGTAYEKLFF. For the CDR3, the DNA is TGTGCCGCCTCCGGGACAGCTTATGAAAAACTGTTTTTT.

The chain joins TRBV5-1 to TRBJ2-3, with D unresolved. This CDR3 comprises 13 residues. The V gene lost 5 bases and the J gene lost 0 bases, with 7 bases spanning the gap. Germline V gene sequence: CDR1 SGHRS, CDR2 YFSETQ. The CDR3 bases are TGCGCCAGCAGTTCCTTTAGCACAGATACGCAGTATTTT. Its translation: CASSSFSTDTQYF.

This clone showed up just once. This CDR3 is CASSLSGGQRGNIQYF. In DNA, the CDR3 is TGTGCCAGCAGTTTATCAGGGGGACAAAGAGGGAACATTCAGTACTTC. V is TRBV28 and J is TRBJ2-4, with TRBD1 matching over 7 bases. Germline CDR1 and CDR2: MDHEN and SYDVKM. The CDR3 runs to 16 residues. J gave up 7 bases and V 1 base, and 10 bases lay outside the gene matches. The entire variable domain, with the rest obtained from reference TRBV28 and TRBJ2-4, is as follows: DVKVTQSSRYLVKRTGEKVFLECVQDMDHENMFWYRQDPGLGLRLIYFSYDVKMKEKGDIPEGYSVSREKKERFSLILESASTNQTSMYLCASSLSGGQRGNIQYFGAGTRLSVL.

V usage is TRBV19 and J usage is TRBJ2-1, with 8 bases aligning to TRBD2. CDR1 is LNHDA and CDR2 is SQIVND in the germline V gene (reference sequence). The V gene end was trimmed by 5 bases and the J gene end by 6 bases; junction bases not matched to a gene: 9. This CDR3 spans 15 amino acids. CDR3 sequence (DNA): TGTGCCAGTAGTTTCAACAGCGGGAGACCCAATGAGCAGTTCTTC. Residues: CASSFNSGRPNEQFF.

This chain connects TRBV5-1 to TRBJ2-1; tentative D call: TRBD2 (5 bases). Germline values: CDR1 SGHRS, CDR2 YFSETQ. The CDR3 extends over 14 amino acids. V lost 3 bases, J lost 14 bases, and 21 bases lay in between. The DNA of the CDR3 is TGCGCCAGCAGCTCAGGCCCGGGGAGCGGCCAAGAGTTCTTC. Translating it yields CASSSGPGSGQEFF.

This chain joins TRBV7-5 and TRBJ1-2. TRBV7-5 is deemed a pseudogene. CDR3 length: 15 amino acids. The CDR3 nucleotides are TGTGCCAGAAGCCCCGGCATGGGAGGTAGCTATGGCTACACCTTC. Translating gives CARSPGMGGSYGYTF.

The chain employs TRBV3-1 (or the pseudogene TRBV3-2) and TRBJ2-1; weak D call: TRBD2 (7 bases). This CDR3 spans 13 amino acids. CDR1 and CDR2 (germline): LGHDT, YNNKEL (reference sequence). Trimming cost V 5 bases and J 11 bases, with 16 bases left between them. Here the CDR3 DNA reads TGTGCCAGCAGCACAAACCCGGGGGGCAAGCAGTTCTTC. Its translation is CASSTNPGGKQFF.

This chain joins TRBV3-1 (or the pseudogene TRBV3-2) and TRBJ1-1; D not resolved. V gave up 1 base and J gave up 8 bases, with 11 bases separating them. The germline V gene encodes CDR1 LGHDT and CDR2 YNNKEL (reference sequence). This CDR3 has 13 residues. The CDR3 region is CASSQGYSGEAFF. As DNA, the CDR3 is TGTGCCAGCAGCCAAGGCTACTCCGGGGAAGCTTTCTTT.

The genes are TRBV11-1 and TRBJ1-2; a weak D match, TRBD1 (5 bases). Germline CDR1 reads SGHAT; CDR2 reads FQDESV (reference sequence). CDR3 length: 14 residues. The V and J ends lost 2 bases and 2 bases respectively, with 9 bases between them. This CDR3 reads CASSLSGGNYGYTF. The CDR3 DNA sequence: TGTGCCAGCAGCTTATCCGGGGGGAACTATGGCTACACCTTC.

CDR3 coding DNA: TGTGCCAGCAGTGAAATTAGCCCCAGCGGGACCCAGTACTTC. It specifies CASSEISPSGTQYF. The V call is TRBV2, the J call TRBJ2-5, with D perhaps TRBD2 (5 bases). The germline V gene has CDR1 SNHLY and CDR2 FYNNEI. V gave up 2 bases and J gave up 7 bases, with 14 bases separating them. The CDR3 contains 14 residues.

The chain employs TRBV5-1 and TRBJ1-5, with 8 bases identical to TRBD1. The CDR3 has 14 residues. Germline V lookup: CDR1 SGHRS, CDR2 YFSETQ. The V segment lost 0 bases and the J segment 6 bases; nucleotides outside the gene matches: 2. The CDR3, as DNA: TGCGCCAGCAGCTTGGGGACAGGGCGTCAGCCCCAGCATTTT. It translates to CASSLGTGRQPQHF.

The rearrangement joins TRBV7-2 to TRBJ2-1; D might be TRBD1 (5 bases). There are 13 residues in the CDR3. Germline CDR1 reads SGHTA; CDR2 reads FQGNSA. Trimming left V 3 bases short and J 8 bases short, with 11 bases between. As DNA, the CDR3 is TGTGCCAGCAGCTTTCAGGGAAGCGATGAGCAGTTCTTC. Translation gives CASSFQGSDEQFF.

This sequence joins TRBV3-1 (or the pseudogene TRBV3-2) and TRBJ2-5, with TRBD2 matching 9 bases. The CDR3 sequence is 16 residues long. Trimming took 0 bases from V and 4 from J; bases not matched to a gene: 6. Germline CDR1 and CDR2: LGHDT and YNNKEL (reference sequence). The CDR3 region is CASSQDGLAGSETQYF. The CDR3 DNA sequence: TGTGCCAGCAGCCAAGATGGGCTAGCGGGATCAGAGACCCAGTACTTC.

This chain links TRBV3-1 (or the pseudogene TRBV3-2) with TRBJ2-5; 9 positions agree with TRBD1. The CDR3 is 14 residues long. Germline CDR1 LGHDT, CDR2 YNNKEL (reference sequence). Trimming removed 4 bases from V and 3 bases from J; junction bases left unmatched: 3. CDR3 amino acids: CASSPRDREETQYF. Written as DNA, the CDR3 is TGTGCCAGCAGCCCACGGGACAGGGAAGAGACCCAGTACTTC.

The CDR3 DNA sequence: TGTGCCAGCAGTGAAGCGCGGGGCACCTTTTATGGCTACACCTTC. Translation gives CASSEARGTFYGYTF. The chain employs TRBV2 and TRBJ1-2; tentatively, D is TRBD1 (5 bases). This CDR3 spans 15 amino acids. The germline CDR1 and CDR2 sequences are SNHLY and FYNNEI. Trimming took off 0 bases at V and 5 bases at J, with 13 bases between the two ends. Full variable domain (outside the CDR3, taken from reference TRBV2 and TRBJ1-2): EPEVTQTPSHQVTQMGQEVILRCVPISNHLYFYWYRQILGQKVEFLVSFYNNEISEKSEIFDDQFSVERPDGSNFTLKIRSTKLEDSAMYFCASSEARGTFYGYTFGSGTRLTVV.